This T cell receptor beta chain derives from a study of T cells in Graves' hyperthyroidism and ophthalmopathy. Ten or more counts support this clonotype. The target antigen is unknown. Exclusions: uncontrolled infection, other autoimmune disease, pregnancy, lactation. Diagnosing involved the use of clinical symptoms, serum thyroxine and TRAb, thyroid ultrasound and orbital computed tomography. General study points: Blood also contained most expanded thyroid clonotypes above 0.001.

RNA transcripts provided the source from which TCR beta CDR3 regions were amplified. HTBI primers were employed in a first-round RT-PCR of the TCR CDR3. TCRdb re-called the multiplex PCR reads with MiXCR, one entry per CDR3 protein. The sample lists more than 500,000 distinct CDR3 sequences; about 45% were seen once. The CDR3 sequence is 12 residues long. CDR1 and CDR2 from the germline V gene are SGHTS and YDEGEE. V gave up 3 bases and J gave up 2 bases, with 5 bases separating them. The genes are TRBV5-8 and TRBJ1-1; no definite D call. Sequenced sample: peripheral blood or thyroid tissue (not recorded which). This sequence originates from an adult woman with Graves' disease, either hyperthyroidism or ophthalmopathy (not recorded which). The chain's CDR3 is CASSSPNTEAFF. CDR3 sequence (DNA): TGTGCCAGCAGCTCACCAAACACTGAAGCTTTCTTT.